Below, 15 T cell receptor beta chains from the same sample are listed, as sequenced in a study of shared clonotypes between healthy human individuals. Naive CD8 isolation took CD45RO-negative cells positively selected for CCR7 and excluded terminally differentiated effector memory CD45RA+ cells. The method was immunoSEQ multiplex PCR; TCRdb's version includes in-frame clones alone and lacks a portion of them. The sample consists of some 1,900,000 clones, approximately 94% of them appearing once. Specimen: naive CD8+ T cells sorted from blood. The receptors were gathered from a man younger than 35 in good health.

This chain uses TRBV4-3 with TRBJ2-1; D gene uncertain. Trimming took 0 bases from V and 10 from J, leaving 16 bases between them. The CDR3 is 15 residues long. Germline V gene sequence: CDR1 LGHNA, CDR2 YSLEER. As DNA, the CDR3 is TGCGCCAGCAGCCAAGATTATGACCCCCGGTGGGAGCAGTTCTTC. Residues: CASSQDYDPRWEQFF.

The chain employs TRBV27 and TRBJ2-1, with D possibly matching TRBD2 (5 bases). V was shortened by 5 bases and J by 0 bases, with 14 bases between the two germline ends. The CDR3 consists of 16 residues. The germline gives CDR1 MNHEY, CDR2 SMNVEV (reference sequence). CDR3 nucleotide sequence: TGTGCCAGCAGTGACACCCCCCGGGGCTCCTACAATGAGCAGTTCTTC. It specifies CASSDTPRGSYNEQFF.

V and J are TRBV19 and TRBJ2-7; D remains ambiguous. V dropped 4 bases and J dropped 3 bases, with 13 bases sitting between them. Germline CDR1 is LNHDA and CDR2 is SQIVND (reference sequence). This CDR3 has 14 residues. CDR3: CASSTDALNYEQYF. The CDR3 region has the DNA TGTGCCAGTAGTACCGATGCCTTAAACTACGAGCAGTACTTC.

The gene calls are TRBV7-9 and TRBJ2-1; D is uncertain. There are 15 residues in the CDR3. Deletions cut 1 base from V and 4 bases from J, with 11 bases between. Germline CDR1 is SEHNR and CDR2 is FQNEAQ (reference sequence). DNA for the CDR3: TGTGCCAGCAGCTTAGACCAGGATCTATACAATGAGCAGTTCTTC. Translation: CASSLDQDLYNEQFF.

This chain uses TRBV6-5 with TRBJ2-5; TRBD2 matches at 7 bases. The CDR3 has 13 residues. V shed 8 bases and J 5 bases; nucleotides not matched to a gene: 8. Germline CDR1 MNHEY, CDR2 SVGAGI. Written as DNA, the CDR3 is TGTGCCAGCCGGACTAGAGTTGGTGAGACCCAGTACTTC. Translating it yields CASRTRVGETQYF.

This chain links TRBV9 with TRBJ1-1; 8 bases fit TRBD1. Germline loops: CDR1 SGDLS, CDR2 YYNGEE. This CDR3 spans 14 amino acids. Trimming removed 4 bases from V and 2 bases from J; junction bases left unmatched: 4. The CDR3 region is CASSPTGVNTEAFF. CDR3 nucleotides: TGTGCCAGCAGCCCGACAGGGGTTAACACTGAAGCTTTCTTT. Full variable domain (missing parts from reference TRBV9 and TRBJ1-1): DSGVTQTPKHLITATGQRVTLRCSPRSGDLSVYWYQQSLDQGLQFLIQYYNGEERAKGNILERFSAQQFPDLHSELNLSSLELGDSALYFCASSPTGVNTEAFFGQGTRLTVV.

This sequence joins TRBV4-1 and TRBJ2-5; TRBD2 matches at 13 bases. This CDR3 spans 16 amino acids. The V gene's germline CDR1 is MGHRA and CDR2 YSYEKL. Germline trimming cut 6 bases from V and 2 bases from J; bases unmatched to any gene: 6. CDR3 sequence (DNA): TGCGCCAGCAGTCTTCCGGGACTAGCGGGACAAGAGACCCAGTACTTC. Amino acid sequence: CASSLPGLAGQETQYF.

J is TRBJ2-7 and V is TRBV11-3; D is unclear. The CDR3 totals 13 residues. Germline-derived CDR1 and CDR2 are SGHNT and YENEEA. The V and J ends lost 5 bases and 2 bases respectively, with 10 bases between them. The CDR3 DNA sequence: TGTGCCAGCAGCCTCAGCTTTCCCTACGAGCAGTACTTC. Protein sequence: CASSLSFPYEQYF.

The V and J genes are TRBV6-5 and TRBJ1-2, with TRBD1 as a possible D gene (5 bases). This CDR3 contains 15 residues. CDR1 MNHEY and CDR2 SVGAGI come from the germline V gene. V lost 6 bases to trimming and J lost 3 bases, with 17 bases between them. CDR3 sequence: CASRPNFGADYGYTF. The CDR3 DNA is TGTGCCAGCAGGCCGAATTTTGGGGCGGACTATGGCTACACCTTC.

The gene calls are TRBV14 and TRBJ1-2; 7 bases are shared with TRBD1. This CDR3 is 16 amino acids long. CDR1 is SGHDN, CDR2 FVKESK, per germline. V was pared by 4 bases and J by 1 base, with 9 bases of the junction left unmatched. Here the CDR3 DNA reads TGTGCCAGCAGCCCCCGGGACAGATCTTTTAACTATGGCTACACCTTC. It specifies CASSPRDRSFNYGYTF.

This sequence joins TRBV6-5 and TRBJ1-5; 7 nucleotides agree with TRBD1. V lost 4 bases to trimming and J lost 4 bases; unmatched junction nucleotides: 4. The CDR3 runs 14 residues. Germline loops: CDR1 MNHEY, CDR2 SVGAGI. CDR3 sequence (DNA): TGTGCCAGCAGTTTCAGGGGGGGGAATCAGCCCCAGCATTTT. Its translation is CASSFRGGNQPQHF.

The chain combines TRBV4-1 with TRBJ1-6; D is uncertain. Germline-derived CDR1 and CDR2 are MGHRA and YSYEKL. Trimming shortened V by 0 bases and J by 3 bases, and 15 bases separated the two germline ends. CDR3 size: 18 residues. DNA for the CDR3: TGCGCCAGCAGCCAAGACGAAGGAACCGACCTCTATAATTCACCCCTCCACTTT. Amino acid sequence: CASSQDEGTDLYNSPLHF.

With respect to this clone: The same CDR3 is also encoded by other DNA sequences in this sample. V gene TRBV6-5 combines with J gene TRBJ2-1; either TRBD1 or TRBD2 may supply D (5 bases each). There are 15 residues in the CDR3. CDR1 is MNHEY and CDR2 is SVGAGI in the germline V gene. Trimming cost V 2 bases and J 0 bases, with 8 bases left between them. CDR3 protein: CASSYGGVSYNEQFF. CDR3 nucleotides: TGTGCCAGCAGTTACGGGGGAGTCTCCTACAATGAGCAGTTCTTC.

The chain carries TRBV19 and TRBJ1-2; TRBD1 agrees at 12 bases. V trimming: 7 bases; J trimming: 5 bases; junction bases outside the gene matches: 8. The V gene's germline CDR1 is LNHDA and CDR2 SQIVND (reference sequence). The CDR3 has 15 amino acids. The CDR3 reads CASKGQGASWYGYTF. The CDR3 nucleotides are TGTGCCAGTAAGGGACAGGGGGCCTCTTGGTATGGCTACACCTTC.

The chain links TRBV7-9 to TRBJ2-1; D ambiguous. The germline gives CDR1 SEHNR, CDR2 FQNEAQ (reference sequence). CDR3 length: 14 residues. V dropped 5 bases and J dropped 3 bases, with 11 bases sitting between them. This CDR3 reads CASSPLGNYNEQFF. The DNA for the CDR3 is TGTGCCAGCAGCCCGTTAGGGAACTACAATGAGCAGTTCTTC. Full variable domain (remainder filled in from reference TRBV7-9 and TRBJ2-1): DTGVSQNPRHKITKRGQNVTFRCDPISEHNRLYWYRQTLGQGPEFLTYFQNEAQLEKSRLLSDRFSAERPKGSFSTLEIQRTEQGDSAMYLCASSPLGNYNEQFFGPGTRLTVL.